The 18 T cell receptor beta chains presented below share a single source sample, sequenced in a study of cytomegalovirus exposure and HLA in healthy donors. The assay was immunoSEQ multiplex PCR, and TCRdb's table has in-frame clones only and misses some. The sample contains 100,000 to 150,000 clones, about nine tenths of which appear only once. What was sequenced was PBMCs. The receptors were sampled from a woman aged 18-29 years in good health and CMV-seronegative.

The genes are TRBV19 and TRBJ2-1, with 11 bases matching TRBD1. Per germline, CDR1 LNHDA and CDR2 SQIVND (reference sequence). The CDR3 spans 15 residues. The V segment lost 5 bases and the J segment 3 bases; nucleotides outside the gene matches: 3. CDR3 residues: CASSPGTGGYNEQFF. DNA for the CDR3: TGTGCCAGTAGTCCTGGGACAGGGGGCTACAATGAGCAGTTCTTC.

The rearrangement uses TRBV5-4 and TRBJ2-5, with TRBD2 matching over 13 bases. This CDR3 contains 15 residues. Germline V gives CDR1 SGHNT, CDR2 YYREEE (reference sequence). V trimming: 5 bases; J trimming: 5 bases; junction bases outside the gene matches: 6. This chain's CDR3 is CASRVGLAGAETQYF. The CDR3 DNA follows: TGTGCCAGCAGAGTAGGACTAGCGGGAGCCGAGACCCAGTACTTC.

This clone was picked up a small number of times. The chain couples TRBV10-1 to TRBJ2-5; D may be TRBD2 (5 bases). V lost 0 bases to trimming and J lost 1 base, with 9 bases between them. The V gene's germline CDR1 is WNHNN and CDR2 SYGVQD (reference sequence). The CDR3 totals 15 residues. The chain's CDR3 is CASSESIGVQETQYF. The CDR3 DNA is TGCGCCAGCAGTGAGTCTATCGGGGTCCAAGAGACCCAGTACTTC.

This clone appeared a single time. The chain carries TRBV10-3 and TRBJ2-7; 8 positions match TRBD2. The CDR3 has 12 residues. Germline values: CDR1 ENHRY, CDR2 SYGVKD. After removal of 6 bases from V and 4 bases from J, the junction contained 2 bases not matched to a gene. The CDR3 sequence: CAISGLAYEQYF. DNA of the CDR3: TGTGCCATCAGCGGACTAGCTTACGAGCAGTACTTC.

The chain has TRBV5-1 and TRBJ1-1, with D possibly being TRBD1 (5 bases). The CDR3 covers 13 residues. V was shortened by 0 bases and J by 4 bases, with 7 bases between the two germline ends. From germline, CDR1 is SGHRS and CDR2 YFSETQ. The CDR3 nucleotides read TGCGCCAGCAGCTTGGAGGGGTTCACTGAAGCTTTCTTT. This encodes CASSLEGFTEAFF.

This rearrangement joins TRBV2 to TRBJ2-7; 14 bases agree with TRBD2. CDR1 and CDR2 (germline): SNHLY, FYNNEI. CDR3 size: 14 residues. V shed 6 bases, J shed 7 bases, and the junction held 5 bases outside the gene matches. This CDR3 reads CASRGTSGSPEQYF. The DNA for the CDR3 is TGTGCCAGCAGAGGGACTAGCGGGAGTCCGGAGCAGTACTTC.

The rearrangement joins TRBV19 to TRBJ1-2; 8 bases map to TRBD1. CDR1 and CDR2 (germline): LNHDA, SQIVND (reference sequence). The CDR3 has 15 residues. V dropped 7 bases and J dropped 6; count of bases not matched to a gene: 13. CDR3 region: CASMWTGSRSDGYTF. The CDR3 nucleotides are TGTGCCAGTATGTGGACAGGGTCTCGCTCGGATGGCTACACCTTC.

The chain combines TRBV6-5 with TRBJ1-2, with D unresolved. The CDR3 extends over 14 amino acids. From germline, CDR1 is MNHEY and CDR2 SVGAGI. V lost 1 base and J lost 0, with 6 bases in between. For the CDR3, the DNA is TGTGCCAGCAGTTACTTGCAGTCTAACTATGGCTACACCTTC. It specifies CASSYLQSNYGYTF.

The chain has TRBV10-3 and TRBJ2-1; 12 nucleotides line up with TRBD2. With 3 bases clipped from V and 7 bases from J, the junction kept 4 bases outside the gene matches. The CDR3 extends over 15 amino acids. Germline values: CDR1 ENHRY, CDR2 SYGVKD. This chain's CDR3 is CAISEGLAGSNEQFF. The CDR3 coding sequence is TGTGCCATCAGTGAAGGACTAGCGGGATCTAATGAGCAGTTCTTC.

The count of this clone is one. The chain employs TRBV2 and TRBJ2-3; 8 bases are a match to TRBD1. V was pared by 2 bases and J by 6 bases, with 10 bases of the junction left unmatched. The CDR3 sequence is 16 residues long. Germline assignment: CDR1 SNHLY and CDR2 FYNNEI. The DNA for the CDR3 is TGTGCCAGCAGTGAAATCGGCAGGGGGCGCAAGGATACGCAGTATTTT. Translating it yields CASSEIGRGRKDTQYF. The full variable domain, rest sourced from reference TRBV2 and TRBJ2-3, is EPEVTQTPSHQVTQMGQEVILRCVPISNHLYFYWYRQILGQKVEFLVSFYNNEISEKSEIFDDQFSVERPDGSNFTLKIRSTKLEDSAMYFCASSEIGRGRKDTQYFGPGTRLTVL.

The chain recombines TRBV27 with TRBJ1-1; D might be TRBD1 (5 bases). Trimming took 3 bases from V and 5 from J, leaving 10 bases between them. Per the germline V gene, CDR1 is MNHEY and CDR2 is SMNVEV (reference sequence). CDR3 size: 13 residues. CDR3 in amino acids: CASSLGGWTEAFF. In DNA form, the CDR3 reads TGTGCCAGCAGTTTGGGGGGTTGGACTGAAGCTTTCTTT.

The chain links TRBV10-3 to TRBJ2-1, with TRBD2 matching over 14 bases. Trimming removed 3 bases from V and 0 bases from J; junction bases left unmatched: 10. Germline loops: CDR1 ENHRY, CDR2 SYGVKD. The CDR3 length is 20 residues. The CDR3 sequence: CAISDLTTSGRESSYNEQFF. CDR3 bases: TGTGCCATCAGTGACCTTACGACTAGCGGGAGGGAAAGCTCCTACAATGAGCAGTTCTTC.

A few counts support this clone. V is TRBV7-9 and J is TRBJ1-1, with D uncertain. Germline CDR1 and CDR2: SEHNR and FQNEAQ (reference sequence). V lost 5 bases and J 0 bases, leaving 13 bases between the germline ends. There are 15 residues in the CDR3. This CDR3 is CASSAWTGMNTEAFF. CDR3 in DNA: TGTGCCAGCAGCGCCTGGACGGGGATGAACACTGAAGCTTTCTTT.

V usage is TRBV7-9 and J usage is TRBJ2-1; D not resolved. CDR1 and CDR2 (germline): SEHNR, FQNEAQ (reference sequence). Trimming cost V 3 bases and J 6 bases, with 9 bases left between them. This CDR3 is built from 13 residues. The CDR3 region is CASSFSATNEQFF. In DNA form, the CDR3 reads TGTGCCAGCAGCTTCAGCGCAACCAATGAGCAGTTCTTC.

This rearrangement joins TRBV5-1 to TRBJ2-7; 9 bases are a match to TRBD2. After removal of 4 bases from V and 2 bases from J, the junction contained 7 bases not matched to a gene. CDR1 is SGHRS, CDR2 YFSETQ, per germline. CDR3 length: 15 residues. The CDR3 loop reads CASSPRTSATYEQYF. The CDR3 nucleotides are TGCGCCAGCAGCCCGAGGACTAGCGCGACCTACGAGCAGTACTTC.

This sequence joins TRBV2 and TRBJ2-1; 9 nucleotides line up with TRBD2. Germline V gene data show CDR1 as SNHLY and CDR2 as FYNNEI. This CDR3 is 15 amino acids long. After removal of 3 bases from V and 3 bases from J, the junction contained 3 bases not matched to a gene. The CDR3, as DNA: TGTGCCAGCAGTGAGGTAGCGGGAGTCTACAATGAGCAGTTCTTC. Translated: CASSEVAGVYNEQFF.

The V gene is TRBV5-1, the J gene TRBJ2-2, with 7 bases fitting TRBD2. CDR3 length: 16 amino acids. The junction had 6 bases not matched to a gene; V was cut back by 0 bases and J by 4 bases. Germline CDR1 SGHRS, CDR2 YFSETQ. CDR3: CASSLVAGAGTGELFF. The CDR3 nucleotides are TGCGCCAGCAGCTTGGTCGCGGGAGCGGGCACCGGGGAGCTGTTTTTT.

The count of this clone is one. V and J are TRBV5-4 and TRBJ2-2, with a possible D match to TRBD1 (6 bases). This CDR3 has 14 residues. The V end was cut by 3 bases, the J end by 6 bases, with 12 bases between. From germline, CDR1 is SGHNT and CDR2 YYREEE (reference sequence). As DNA, the CDR3 is TGTGCCAGCAGCTCCCGAGGGGGACCCGGGGAGCTGTTTTTT. Translated, it gives CASSSRGGPGELFF.